Below are 23 T cell receptor beta chains sequenced from a single sample in a study of blood T cell repertoires in COVID-19. Measured with immunoSEQ multiplex PCR; TCRdb has only the in-frame clones, and not every one. The sample shows 55,000 to 60,000 clones, 60% to 85% of them seen only once. The sequenced material came from peripheral blood. The origin of the receptors is a man in his forties or fifties with active or convalescent COVID-19.

The chain links TRBV11-1 to TRBJ2-7; D call uncertain. The CDR3 totals 11 residues. Germline loops: CDR1 SGHAT, CDR2 FQDESV (reference sequence). Trimming stripped 2 bases from V and 7 bases from J, with 6 bases between. This CDR3 reads CASSLSGEQYF. The CDR3 DNA reads as TGTGCCAGCAGCTTATCCGGGGAGCAGTACTTC.

The CDR3, as DNA: TGTGCCAGCAGCCGCGGGACAGGCCACCACGAGCAGTACTTC. It translates to CASSRGTGHHEQYF. V is TRBV11-3 and J is TRBJ2-7, with 8 bases that match TRBD1. This CDR3 spans 14 amino acids. From germline, CDR1 is SGHNT and CDR2 YENEEA. Trimming removed 5 bases from V and 5 bases from J; junction bases left unmatched: 8.

There are a few counts of this clone. V and J are TRBV14 and TRBJ2-1; 7 bases align to TRBD2. CDR3 length: 12 amino acids. Germline CDR1 and CDR2: SGHDN and FVKESK. J gave up 15 bases and V 4 bases, and 9 bases lay outside the gene matches. CDR3 nucleotides: TGTGCCAGCAGCCTTAAGGGGACTACTTTGTTCTTC. Amino acids: CASSLKGTTLFF.

The chain couples TRBV6-5 to TRBJ1-6; maybe TRBD1 (6 bases). This CDR3 is built from 16 residues. V was cut by 2 bases and J by 10 bases, with 18 bases left in between. In germline, CDR1 is MNHEY, CDR2 SVGAGI. This chain's CDR3 is CASSYGSHRVNSPLHF. In DNA form, the CDR3 reads TGTGCCAGCAGTTACGGGTCTCACAGGGTGAACTCACCCCTCCACTTT.

This clone was found a few times. V is TRBV2 and J is TRBJ1-2, with D tentatively TRBD1 (5 bases). The CDR3 extends over 15 amino acids. Germline CDR1 SNHLY, CDR2 FYNNEI. Trimming removed 2 bases from V and 0 bases from J, with 10 bases in between. The CDR3 region is CASSEKRGANYGYTF. For the CDR3, the DNA is TGTGCCAGCAGTGAAAAACGGGGGGCTAACTATGGCTACACCTTC. Looking up the rest from reference TRBV2 and TRBJ1-2 gives the full variable domain: EPEVTQTPSHQVTQMGQEVILRCVPISNHLYFYWYRQILGQKVEFLVSFYNNEISEKSEIFDDQFSVERPDGSNFTLKIRSTKLEDSAMYFCASSEKRGANYGYTFGSGTRLTVV.

The chain combines TRBV27 with TRBJ2-3, with TRBD2 matching 9 bases. V shed 2 bases and J 4 bases; nucleotides not matched to a gene: 19. The CDR3 spans 20 residues. Per the germline V gene, CDR1 is MNHEY and CDR2 is SMNVEV (reference sequence). The CDR3 nucleotides read TGTGCCAGCAGTTTAGGTCCTCTCGCGAGGGCTAGCGGGAAAGCAGATACGCAGTATTTT. Translated, it gives CASSLGPLARASGKADTQYF.

The chain links TRBV2 to TRBJ2-1; TRBD2 matches 8 bases. The ends lost 7 bases at V and 8 bases at J; junction bases unmatched: 7. Germline V gene data show CDR1 as SNHLY and CDR2 as FYNNEI. This CDR3 comprises 13 residues. The CDR3 here is CASISGGRDEQFF. DNA for the CDR3: TGTGCCAGCATATCGGGAGGGCGGGATGAGCAGTTCTTC.

The rearrangement uses TRBV5-1 and TRBJ2-1; 9 bases agree with TRBD2. Germline assignment: CDR1 SGHRS and CDR2 YFSETQ. The V gene end was trimmed by 0 bases and the J gene end by 4 bases; junction bases not matched to a gene: 8. This CDR3 region has 17 residues. The DNA of the CDR3 is TGCGCCAGCAGCTTGGCGCTTAGCGGGGGATTTTACAATGAGCAGTTCTTC. Protein sequence: CASSLALSGGFYNEQFF. The variable domain in full, completed from reference TRBV5-1 and TRBJ2-1, reads KAGVTQTPRYLIKTRGQQVTLSCSPISGHRSVSWYQQTPGQGLQFLFEYFSETQRNKGNFPGRFSGRQFSNSRSEMNVSTLELGDSALYLCASSLALSGGFYNEQFFGPGTRLTVL.

This chain links TRBV5-1 with TRBJ1-1, with D perhaps matching TRBD1 (6 bases). The CDR3 length is 14 residues. Trimming stripped 7 bases from V and 0 bases from J, with 13 bases between. The germline gives CDR1 SGHRS, CDR2 YFSETQ. The chain's CDR3 is CASSNRTVNTEAFF. CDR3 DNA: TGCGCCAGCTCGAACCGGACAGTGAACACTGAAGCTTTCTTT.

The chain employs TRBV27 and TRBJ1-1; no reliable D call. The CDR3 sequence is 13 residues long. V was trimmed by 2 bases and J by 0 bases, leaving 4 bases between them. CDR1 MNHEY and CDR2 SMNVEV come from the germline V gene (reference sequence). The chain's CDR3 is CASSLTLNTEAFF. The DNA of the CDR3 is TGTGCCAGCAGTTTAACATTGAACACTGAAGCTTTCTTT.

This clone showed up just a few times. The chain uses TRBV9 and TRBJ1-5, with D unclear. The CDR3 totals 15 residues. Germline V gene data show CDR1 as SGDLS and CDR2 as YYNGEE. V lost 3 bases, J lost 7 bases, and 17 bases lay in between. CDR3 bases: TGTGCCAGCAGCGAGAGCGGACGAGCGTGGCAGCCCCAGCATTTT. Encoded protein: CASSESGRAWQPQHF.

The rearrangement uses TRBV7-3 and TRBJ2-7, with 11 bases fitting TRBD2. This CDR3 contains 16 residues. V dropped 1 base and J dropped 2; count of bases not matched to a gene: 4. Germline-derived CDR1 and CDR2 are SGHTA and FQGTGA. CDR3 amino acids: CASSLRLAGGPYEQYF. DNA for the CDR3: TGTGCCAGCAGCTTAAGGCTAGCGGGAGGCCCCTACGAGCAGTACTTC.

The J gene is TRBJ2-7, the V gene TRBV9; D gene ambiguous. V gave up 4 bases and J gave up 0 bases, with 5 bases separating them. Per germline, CDR1 SGDLS and CDR2 YYNGEE. CDR3 size: 12 residues. The CDR3: CASSLSSYEQYF. CDR3 in DNA: TGTGCCAGCAGCCTAAGCTCCTACGAGCAGTACTTC.

The V and J genes are TRBV9 and TRBJ2-5, with TRBD2 matching 9 bases. V gave up 0 bases and J gave up 2 bases; unmatched junction bases: 2. The CDR3 is 15 residues long. Germline V gene data show CDR1 as SGDLS and CDR2 as YYNGEE. In nucleotides, the CDR3 is TGTGCCAGCAGCGTAGAGGGACTAGCTCAAGAGACCCAGTACTTC. It yields the protein CASSVEGLAQETQYF.

The chain is built from TRBV7-8 and TRBJ2-7; 10 bases agree with TRBD2. Looked up from germline, CDR1 is SGHVS and CDR2 is FQNEAQ. This CDR3 has 15 amino acids. The V segment lost 1 base and the J segment 4 bases; nucleotides outside the gene matches: 4. The CDR3 bases are TGTGCCAGCAGCTTAGGCACTAGCGGGATTTACGAGCAGTACTTC. It is translated as CASSLGTSGIYEQYF.

The chain combines TRBV14 with TRBJ1-1; no clear D gene. The CDR3 is 12 residues long. Germline V CDR1 and CDR2: SGHDN, FVKESK. The germline V and J ends were trimmed by 4 bases and 6 bases, with 9 bases remaining between them. Here the CDR3 reads CASSRTNPEAFF. CDR3 nucleotide sequence: TGTGCCAGCAGCCGAACAAACCCTGAAGCTTTCTTT.

This clone has a single count. The V and J genes are TRBV6-5 and TRBJ2-5; perhaps TRBD2 as D (7 bases). V lost 6 bases, J lost 5 bases, and 16 bases lay in between. Germline V gives CDR1 MNHEY, CDR2 SVGAGI. This CDR3 comprises 14 residues. The chain's CDR3 is CASRDTGGGETQYF. The CDR3, as DNA: TGTGCCAGCAGAGATACGGGGGGCGGGGAGACCCAGTACTTC.

The rearrangement links TRBV2 to TRBJ1-6; a possible D gene is TRBD1 (5 bases). The germline CDR1 and CDR2 sequences are SNHLY and FYNNEI. This CDR3 spans 12 amino acids. Trimming cost V 6 bases and J 7 bases, with 7 bases left between them. The CDR3 region has the DNA TGTGCCAGCAGCAGGGAAAATTCACCCCTCCACTTT. Translation: CASSRENSPLHF. The whole variable domain, remainder taken from reference TRBV2 and TRBJ1-6, is EPEVTQTPSHQVTQMGQEVILRCVPISNHLYFYWYRQILGQKVEFLVSFYNNEISEKSEIFDDQFSVERPDGSNFTLKIRSTKLEDSAMYFCASSRENSPLHFGNGTRLTVT.

The V and J genes are TRBV11-2 and TRBJ1-2, with D uncertain. Trimming removed 8 bases at V and 6 bases at J, with 10 bases between. Germline V gene lookup returns CDR1 SGHAT and CDR2 FQNNGV. The CDR3 has 11 amino acids. The CDR3 sequence is CASGPADGYTF. The CDR3 DNA is TGTGCCAGCGGGCCAGCTGATGGCTACACCTTC.

This clone was detected only a few times. The chain links TRBV11-3 to TRBJ2-7; D unclear. Trimming removed 2 bases from V and 6 bases from J, with 11 bases in between. The CDR3 is made up of 13 amino acids. Germline V lookup: CDR1 SGHNT, CDR2 YENEEA. The CDR3 DNA is TGTGCCAGCAGCTTATATGGATCTAGCGAGCAGTACTTC. Encoded protein: CASSLYGSSEQYF.

The V and J genes are TRBV7-2 and TRBJ2-2, with 9 bases aligning to TRBD2. In germline, CDR1 is SGHTA, CDR2 FQGNSA. The CDR3 contains 15 residues. V shed 4 bases and J 2 bases; nucleotides not matched to a gene: 2. The CDR3 sequence is CASSSTSGNTGELFF. As DNA, the CDR3 is TGTGCCAGCAGCTCGACTAGCGGTAACACCGGGGAGCTGTTTTTT.

This rearrangement joins TRBV5-3 to TRBJ1-6; tentatively, D is TRBD1 (6 bases). TRBV5-3 is an ORF; its function is uncertain. The CDR3 covers 12 residues. The germline V and J ends were trimmed by 7 bases and 8 bases, with 10 bases remaining between them. CDR3 bases: TGTGCCAGATACAGGGCGTATTCACCCCTCCACTTT. This gives the protein CARYRAYSPLHF.

The chain couples TRBV3-1 (or the pseudogene TRBV3-2) to TRBJ2-5; no clear D gene. V gave up 1 base and J gave up 9 bases, with 6 bases separating them. The germline gives CDR1 LGHDT, CDR2 YNNKEL (reference sequence). The CDR3 length is 11 residues. The CDR3 protein is CASSQGAAQYF. The DNA of the CDR3 is TGTGCCAGCAGCCAAGGGGCAGCCCAGTACTTC.